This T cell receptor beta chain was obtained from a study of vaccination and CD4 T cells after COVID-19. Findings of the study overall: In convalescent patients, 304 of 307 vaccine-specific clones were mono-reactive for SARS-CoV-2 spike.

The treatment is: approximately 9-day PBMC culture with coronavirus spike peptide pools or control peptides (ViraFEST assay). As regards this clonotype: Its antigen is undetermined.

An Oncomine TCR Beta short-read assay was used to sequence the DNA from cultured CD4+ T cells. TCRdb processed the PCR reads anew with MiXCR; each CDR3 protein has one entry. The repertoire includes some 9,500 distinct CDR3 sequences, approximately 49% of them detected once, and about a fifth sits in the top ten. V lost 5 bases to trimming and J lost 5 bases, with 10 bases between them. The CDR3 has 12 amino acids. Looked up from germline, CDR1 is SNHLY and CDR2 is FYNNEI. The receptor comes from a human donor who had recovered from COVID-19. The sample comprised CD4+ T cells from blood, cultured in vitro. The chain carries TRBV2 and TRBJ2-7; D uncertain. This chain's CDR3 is CASSPRRNEQYF. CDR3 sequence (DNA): TGTGCCAGCAGTCCCCGGCGGAACGAGCAGTACTTC. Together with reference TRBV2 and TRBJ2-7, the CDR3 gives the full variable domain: EPEVTQTPSHQVTQMGQEVILRCVPISNHLYFYWYRQILGQKVEFLVSFYNNEISEKSEIFDDQFSVERPDGSNFTLKIRSTKLEDSAMYFCASSPRRNEQYFGPGTRLTVT.